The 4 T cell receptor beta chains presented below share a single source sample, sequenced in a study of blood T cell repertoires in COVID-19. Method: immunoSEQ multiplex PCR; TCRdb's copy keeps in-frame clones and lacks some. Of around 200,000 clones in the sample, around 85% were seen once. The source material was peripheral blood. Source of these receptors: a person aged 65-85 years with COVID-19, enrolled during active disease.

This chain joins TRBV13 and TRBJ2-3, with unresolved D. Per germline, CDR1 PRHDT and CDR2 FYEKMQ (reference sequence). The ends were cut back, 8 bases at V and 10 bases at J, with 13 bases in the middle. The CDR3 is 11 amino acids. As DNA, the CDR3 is TGTGCCAGCGGCGGTTTGTTTGCGCAGTATTTT. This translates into CASGGLFAQYF.

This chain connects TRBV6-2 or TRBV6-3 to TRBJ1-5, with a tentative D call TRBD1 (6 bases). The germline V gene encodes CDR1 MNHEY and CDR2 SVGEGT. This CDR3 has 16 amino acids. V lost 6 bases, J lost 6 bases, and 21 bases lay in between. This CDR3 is CASSPAGGGQSQPQHF. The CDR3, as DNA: TGTGCCAGCAGCCCGGCTGGGGGGGGGCAGTCTCAGCCCCAGCATTTT.

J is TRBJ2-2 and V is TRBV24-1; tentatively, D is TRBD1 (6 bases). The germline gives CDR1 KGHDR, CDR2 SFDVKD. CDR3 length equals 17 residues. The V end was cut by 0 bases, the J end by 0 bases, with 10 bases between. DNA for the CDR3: TGTGCCACCAGTGATTTGCGGAAGGGGGCGAACACCGGGGAGCTGTTTTTT. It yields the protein CATSDLRKGANTGELFF.

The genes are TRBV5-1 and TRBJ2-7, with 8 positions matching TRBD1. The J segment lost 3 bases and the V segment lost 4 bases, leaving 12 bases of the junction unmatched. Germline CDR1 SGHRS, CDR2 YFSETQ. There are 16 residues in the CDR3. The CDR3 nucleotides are TGCGCCAGCAGCGGACAGACAGGGGCGCAAAGCTACGAGCAGTACTTC. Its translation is CASSGQTGAQSYEQYF.